The clone carrying this T cell receptor beta chain was observed a few times. The sample is drawn from a study of blood T cell repertoires in COVID-19. The overall study: COVID-19 samples, acute and convalescent, were from the United States, Italy and Spain. In each case, the material was cDNA or gDNA derived from T cells, B-cell-depleted T cells, or PBMCs.

In the original processing: From reference gene primer amplification, estimates of nucleated cell counts were derived. Using immunoSEQ multiplex PCR, the repertoire was profiled, and TCRdb retains in-frame clones only, with some absent. The D gene and trimming were derived from the DNA, and the V and J assignments and clone size from that table. The sample yields some 200,000 clones, roughly 80% seen once. Followed over time, Seattle patients had been enrolled while infection was active. This CDR3 has 14 residues. The germline V gene has CDR1 MNHEY and CDR2 SMNVEV (reference sequence). The germline V and J ends were trimmed by 8 bases and 0 bases, with 13 bases remaining between them.

The origin of this receptor is a woman older than 75 with COVID-19, enrolled during active disease. The sequencing input was peripheral blood. This chain links TRBV27 with TRBJ1-1; D possibly corresponds to TRBD1 (5 bases). This chain's CDR3 is CASQRRGVNTEAFF. The CDR3 DNA sequence: TGTGCCAGCCAGAGAAGGGGTGTGAACACTGAAGCTTTCTTT.